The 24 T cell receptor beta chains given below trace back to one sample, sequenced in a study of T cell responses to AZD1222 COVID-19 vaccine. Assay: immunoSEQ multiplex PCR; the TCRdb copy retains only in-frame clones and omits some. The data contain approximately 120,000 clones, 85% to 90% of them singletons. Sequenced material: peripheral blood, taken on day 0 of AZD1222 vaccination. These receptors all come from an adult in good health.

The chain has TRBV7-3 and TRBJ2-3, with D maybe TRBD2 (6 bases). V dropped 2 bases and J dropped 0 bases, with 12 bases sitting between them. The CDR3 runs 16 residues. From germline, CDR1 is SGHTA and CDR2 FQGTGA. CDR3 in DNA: TGTGCCAGCAGCTTAGGCGGGACCACTAGCACAGATACGCAGTATTTT. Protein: CASSLGGTTSTDTQYF.

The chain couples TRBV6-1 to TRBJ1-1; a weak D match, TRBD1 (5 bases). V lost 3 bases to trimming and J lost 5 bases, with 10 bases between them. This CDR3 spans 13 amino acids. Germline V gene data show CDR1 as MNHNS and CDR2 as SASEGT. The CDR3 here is CASSETWGTEAFF. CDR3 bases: TGTGCCAGCAGTGAGACCTGGGGGACTGAAGCTTTCTTT.

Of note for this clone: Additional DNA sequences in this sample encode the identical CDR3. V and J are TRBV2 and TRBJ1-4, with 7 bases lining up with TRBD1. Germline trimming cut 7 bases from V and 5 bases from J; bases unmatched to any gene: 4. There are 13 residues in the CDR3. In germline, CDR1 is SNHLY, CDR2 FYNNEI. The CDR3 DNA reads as TGTGCCAGCAAGGGACAGCCCAATGAAAAACTGTTTTTT. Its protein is CASKGQPNEKLFF.

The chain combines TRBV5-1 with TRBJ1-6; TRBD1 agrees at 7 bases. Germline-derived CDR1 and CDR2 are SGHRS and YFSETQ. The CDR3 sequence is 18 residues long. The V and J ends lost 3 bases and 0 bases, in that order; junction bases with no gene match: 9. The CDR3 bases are TGCGCCAGCAGCTATAATTTACAGGGGAGCTCCTATAATTCACCCCTCCACTTT. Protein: CASSYNLQGSSYNSPLHF. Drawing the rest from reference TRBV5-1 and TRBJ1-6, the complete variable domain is KAGVTQTPRYLIKTRGQQVTLSCSPISGHRSVSWYQQTPGQGLQFLFEYFSETQRNKGNFPGRFSGRQFSNSRSEMNVSTLELGDSALYLCASSYNLQGSSYNSPLHFGNGTRLTVT.

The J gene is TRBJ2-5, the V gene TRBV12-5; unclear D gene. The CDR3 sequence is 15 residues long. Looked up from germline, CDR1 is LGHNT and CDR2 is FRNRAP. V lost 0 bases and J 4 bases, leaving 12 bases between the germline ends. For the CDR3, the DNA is TGTGCTAGTGGTTTGGTACGCCCCCAAGGAGAGACCCAGTACTTC. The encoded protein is CASGLVRPQGETQYF. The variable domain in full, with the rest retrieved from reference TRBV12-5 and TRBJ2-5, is DARVTQTPRHKVTEMGQEVTMRCQPILGHNTVFWYRQTMMQGLELLAYFRNRAPLDDSGMPKDRFSAEMPDATLATLKIQPSEPRDSAVYFCASGLVRPQGETQYFGPGTRLLVL.

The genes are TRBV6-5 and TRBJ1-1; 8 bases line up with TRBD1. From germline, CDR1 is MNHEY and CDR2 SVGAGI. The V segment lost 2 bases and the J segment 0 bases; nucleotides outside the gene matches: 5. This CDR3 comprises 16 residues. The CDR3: CASSYRATGVNTEAFF. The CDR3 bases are TGTGCCAGCAGTTACAGGGCGACAGGGGTGAACACTGAAGCTTTCTTT.

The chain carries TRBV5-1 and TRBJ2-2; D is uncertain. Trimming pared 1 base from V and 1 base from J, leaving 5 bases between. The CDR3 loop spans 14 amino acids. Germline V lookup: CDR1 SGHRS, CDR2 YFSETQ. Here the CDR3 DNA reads TGCGCCAGCAGCTTGACGGTGAACACCGGGGAGCTGTTTTTT. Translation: CASSLTVNTGELFF.

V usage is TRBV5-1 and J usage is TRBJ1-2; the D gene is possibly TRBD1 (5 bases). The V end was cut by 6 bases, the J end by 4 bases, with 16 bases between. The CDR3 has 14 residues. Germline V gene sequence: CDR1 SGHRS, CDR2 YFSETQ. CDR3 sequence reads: CASTPRVGGYGYTF. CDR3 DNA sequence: TGCGCCAGCACCCCCCGGGTCGGGGGCTATGGCTACACCTTC.

This chain's CDR3 is CASSLQGPGNTIYF. In nucleotides, the CDR3 is TGCGCCAGCAGCTTACAGGGCCCTGGAAACACCATATATTTT. The chain has TRBV5-1 and TRBJ1-3; the D gene is possibly TRBD1 (6 bases). V was clipped by 2 bases and J by 2 bases, with 8 bases between them. Germline-derived CDR1 and CDR2 are SGHRS and YFSETQ. The CDR3 length is 14 residues. The whole variable domain, remainder taken from reference TRBV5-1 and TRBJ1-3, is KAGVTQTPRYLIKTRGQQVTLSCSPISGHRSVSWYQQTPGQGLQFLFEYFSETQRNKGNFPGRFSGRQFSNSRSEMNVSTLELGDSALYLCASSLQGPGNTIYFGEGSWLTVV.

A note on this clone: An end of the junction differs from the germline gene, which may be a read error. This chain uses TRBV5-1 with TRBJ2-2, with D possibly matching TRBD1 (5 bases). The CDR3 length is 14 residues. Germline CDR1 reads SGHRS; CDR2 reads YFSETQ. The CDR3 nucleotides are TGCGCCAGCACCTTGCAGGGTGGGGCCGGGGAGCTGTTTTTT. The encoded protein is CASTLQGGAGELFF.

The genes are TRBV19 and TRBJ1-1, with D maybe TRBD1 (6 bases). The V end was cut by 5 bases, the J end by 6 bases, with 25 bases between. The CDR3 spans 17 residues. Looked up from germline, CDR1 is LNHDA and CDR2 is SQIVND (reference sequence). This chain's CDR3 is CASSGGGGGDRRPEAFF. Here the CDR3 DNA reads TGTGCCAGTAGTGGCGGGGGCGGGGGCGACAGGCGGCCTGAAGCTTTCTTT.

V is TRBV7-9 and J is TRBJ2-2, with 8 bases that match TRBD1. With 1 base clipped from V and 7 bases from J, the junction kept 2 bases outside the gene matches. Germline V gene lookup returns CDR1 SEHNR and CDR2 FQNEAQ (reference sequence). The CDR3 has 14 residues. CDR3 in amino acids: CASSLVTGVGELFF. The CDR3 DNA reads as TGTGCCAGCAGCTTAGTGACAGGGGTCGGGGAGCTGTTTTTT.

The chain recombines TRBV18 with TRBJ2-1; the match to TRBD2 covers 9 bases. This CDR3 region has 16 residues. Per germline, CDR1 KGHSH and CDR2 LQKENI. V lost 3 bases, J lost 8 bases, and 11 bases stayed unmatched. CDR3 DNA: TGTGCCAGCTCACCGATGCTGCCAGCGGGGGGCCATGAGCAGTTCTTC. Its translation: CASSPMLPAGGHEQFF.

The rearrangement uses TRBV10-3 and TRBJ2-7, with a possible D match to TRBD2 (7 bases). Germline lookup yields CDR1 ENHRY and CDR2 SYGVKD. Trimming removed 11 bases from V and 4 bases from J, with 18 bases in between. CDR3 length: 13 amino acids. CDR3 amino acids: CAVQGGGQYEQYF. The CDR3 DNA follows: TGTGCCGTCCAAGGGGGGGGGCAGTACGAGCAGTACTTC.

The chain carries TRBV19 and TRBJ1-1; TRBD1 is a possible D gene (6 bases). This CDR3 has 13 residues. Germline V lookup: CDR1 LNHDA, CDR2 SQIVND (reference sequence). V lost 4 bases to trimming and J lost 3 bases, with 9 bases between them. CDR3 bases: TGTGCCAGTAGTACAACAGGGTACACTGAAGCTTTCTTT. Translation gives CASSTTGYTEAFF. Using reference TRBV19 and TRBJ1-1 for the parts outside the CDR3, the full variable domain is DGGITQSPKYLFRKEGQNVTLSCEQNLNHDAMYWYRQDPGQGLRLIYYSQIVNDFQKGDIAEGYSVSREKKESFPLTVTSAQKNPTAFYLCASSTTGYTEAFFGQGTRLTVV.

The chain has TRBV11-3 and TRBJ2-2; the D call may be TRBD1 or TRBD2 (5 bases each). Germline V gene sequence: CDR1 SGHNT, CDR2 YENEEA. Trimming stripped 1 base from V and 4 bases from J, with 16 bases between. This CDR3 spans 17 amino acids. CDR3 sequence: CASSLGMGPSPTGELFF. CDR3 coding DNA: TGTGCCAGCAGCTTAGGGATGGGACCCAGCCCCACCGGGGAGCTGTTTTTT. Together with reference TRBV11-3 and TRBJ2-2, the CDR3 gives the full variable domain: EAGVVQSPRYKIIEKKQPVAFWCNPISGHNTLYWYLQNLGQGPELLIRYENEEAVDDSQLPKDRFSAERLKGVDSTLKIQPAELGDSAVYLCASSLGMGPSPTGELFFGEGSRLTVL.

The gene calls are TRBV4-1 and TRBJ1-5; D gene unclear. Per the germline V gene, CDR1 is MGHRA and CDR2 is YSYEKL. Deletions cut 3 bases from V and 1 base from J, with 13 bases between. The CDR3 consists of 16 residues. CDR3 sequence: CASSQREVGSNQPQHF. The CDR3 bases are TGCGCCAGCAGCCAGAGAGAGGTTGGAAGCAATCAGCCCCAGCATTTT.

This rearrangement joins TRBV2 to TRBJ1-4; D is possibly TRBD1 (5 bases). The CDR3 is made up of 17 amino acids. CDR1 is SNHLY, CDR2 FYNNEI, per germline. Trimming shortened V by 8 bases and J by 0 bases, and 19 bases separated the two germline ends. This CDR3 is CASAAPGGIATNEKLFF. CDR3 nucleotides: TGTGCCAGCGCAGCCCCCGGGGGGATTGCAACTAATGAAAAACTGTTTTTT.

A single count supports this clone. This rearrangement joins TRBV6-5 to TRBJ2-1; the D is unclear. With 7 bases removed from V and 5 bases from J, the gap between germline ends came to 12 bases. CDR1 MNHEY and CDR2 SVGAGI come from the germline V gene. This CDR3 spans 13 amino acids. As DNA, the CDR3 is TGTGCCAGCATTTCCTGGCAGAACAATGAGCAGTTCTTC. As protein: CASISWQNNEQFF.

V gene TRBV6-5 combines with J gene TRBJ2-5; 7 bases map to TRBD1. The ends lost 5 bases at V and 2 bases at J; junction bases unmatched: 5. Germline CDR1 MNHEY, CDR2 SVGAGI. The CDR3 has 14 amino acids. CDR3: CASSRTGQQETQYF. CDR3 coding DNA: TGTGCCAGCAGTCGCACGGGACAGCAAGAGACCCAGTACTTC.

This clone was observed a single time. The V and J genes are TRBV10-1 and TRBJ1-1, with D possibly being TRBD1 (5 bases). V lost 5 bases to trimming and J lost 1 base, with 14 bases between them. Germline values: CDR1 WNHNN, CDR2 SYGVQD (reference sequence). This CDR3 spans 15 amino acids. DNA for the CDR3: TGCGCCAGCAGTAACGGAAGGGGAGCGAACACTGAAGCTTTCTTT. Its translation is CASSNGRGANTEAFF.

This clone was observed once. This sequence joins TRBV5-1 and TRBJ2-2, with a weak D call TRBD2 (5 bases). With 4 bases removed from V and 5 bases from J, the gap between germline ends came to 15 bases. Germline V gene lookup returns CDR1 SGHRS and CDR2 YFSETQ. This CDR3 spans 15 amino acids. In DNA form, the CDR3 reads TGCGCCAGCAGCCAGGACGGGATGAATACCGGGGAGCTGTTTTTT. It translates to CASSQDGMNTGELFF.

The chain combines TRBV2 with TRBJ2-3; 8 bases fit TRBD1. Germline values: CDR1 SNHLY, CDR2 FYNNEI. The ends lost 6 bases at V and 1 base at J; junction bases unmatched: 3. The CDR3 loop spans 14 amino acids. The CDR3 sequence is CASSPDRGTDTQYF. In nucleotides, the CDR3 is TGTGCCAGCAGCCCGGACAGGGGCACAGATACGCAGTATTTT.

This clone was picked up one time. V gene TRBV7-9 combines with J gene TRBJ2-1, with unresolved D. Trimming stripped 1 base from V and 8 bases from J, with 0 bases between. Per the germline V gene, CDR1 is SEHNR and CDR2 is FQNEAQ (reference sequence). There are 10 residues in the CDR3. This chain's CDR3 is CASSLDEQFF. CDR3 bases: TGTGCCAGCAGCTTAGATGAGCAGTTCTTC. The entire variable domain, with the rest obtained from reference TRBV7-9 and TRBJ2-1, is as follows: DTGVSQNPRHKITKRGQNVTFRCDPISEHNRLYWYRQTLGQGPEFLTYFQNEAQLEKSRLLSDRFSAERPKGSFSTLEIQRTEQGDSAMYLCASSLDEQFFGPGTRLTVL.